This paragraph covers one TCR beta chain sequence. The data are from a study of blood T cell repertoires in COVID-19. Data came from immunoSEQ multiplex PCR; TCRdb stores just in-frame clones and leaves some out. Of 160,000 or so clones in the sample, roughly four fifths were seen once. The V gene lost 2 bases and the J gene lost 6 bases, with 10 bases spanning the gap. The CDR3 is 13 residues long. Germline CDR1 and CDR2: MNHNY and SVGAGI (reference sequence). The sequence derives from a woman at least 80 years old with acute or convalescent COVID-19. The sample comprised peripheral blood. The chain joins TRBV6-6 to TRBJ2-5; D might be TRBD2 (6 bases). In nucleotides, the CDR3 is TGTGCCAGCAGTTACGCGGGGATGAAGACCCAGTACTTC. Amino acids: CASSYAGMKTQYF.